The next 2 T cell receptor beta chains were all read from a single sample in a study of human T cells and chemical hapten exposure. It was unfractionated whole blood from which total RNA was extracted. One entry per CDR3 protein results from TCRdb running MiXCR on the 5' RACE reads. Of tens of thousands of distinct CDR3 sequences in the sample, about 8.4% were seen once. Receptors were obtained from a male donor in good health.

This clonotype was seen more than once but under ten times. V gene TRBV5-6 combines with J gene TRBJ1-5; 7 bases are shared with TRBD1. With 4 bases clipped from V and 7 bases from J, the junction kept 8 bases outside the gene matches. The germline V gene has CDR1 SGHDT and CDR2 YYEEEE. CDR3 length: 14 residues. Here the CDR3 DNA reads TGTGCCAGCAGCCGAGACAGGGTGGGCCAGCCCCAGCATTTT. This codes for CASSRDRVGQPQHF.

This clonotype was detected many times. The chain is built from TRBV20-1 and TRBJ2-7; no clear D gene. The CDR3 contains 13 residues. From germline, CDR1 is DFQATT and CDR2 SNEGSKA (reference sequence). V lost 0 bases to trimming and J lost 3 bases, with 9 bases between them. CDR3 coding DNA: TGCAGTGCTAGAGAAGGTGGTCTCTACGAGCAGTACTTC. Translating gives CSAREGGLYEQYF.